This T cell receptor (beta chain) was obtained from a study of shared clonotypes between healthy human individuals. Across the whole study: Researchers assigned three CD4 naive, three CD4 memory, two CD8 naive and one CD8 memory plate to each donor. Whole-study findings and limits: Around 5.3% of naive CD4 clonotypes were shared across several donors.

The CDR3 sequence is 14 residues long. Germline V gene lookup returns CDR1 MDHEN and CDR2 SYDVKM. The V gene end was trimmed by 4 bases and the J gene end by 2 bases; junction bases not matched to a gene: 3. Study processing details: ImmunoSEQ junction-only sequences lacked quality scores, so their filtering differed. Some clones are missing from TCRdb's copy, which holds only in-frame ones; the method was immunoSEQ multiplex PCR. V and J calls and clone size come straight from that table; D and trimming were deduced from the DNA. The table lists around 620,000 clones, 85% to 95% of them singletons. About this clone itself: The antigen is undetermined.

Naive CD8 cells were CD45RO-negative, positively selected for CCR7, excluding terminally differentiated effector memory CD45RA+ cells. The V call is TRBV28, the J call TRBJ2-3, with 7 bases lining up with TRBD2. The source of this sequence is a woman aged 30 to 39 in good health. Sequences were obtained from naive CD8+ T cells sorted from blood. The chain's CDR3 is CASSSLANTDTQYF. CDR3 bases: TGTGCCAGCAGTTCACTAGCGAACACAGATACGCAGTATTTT.